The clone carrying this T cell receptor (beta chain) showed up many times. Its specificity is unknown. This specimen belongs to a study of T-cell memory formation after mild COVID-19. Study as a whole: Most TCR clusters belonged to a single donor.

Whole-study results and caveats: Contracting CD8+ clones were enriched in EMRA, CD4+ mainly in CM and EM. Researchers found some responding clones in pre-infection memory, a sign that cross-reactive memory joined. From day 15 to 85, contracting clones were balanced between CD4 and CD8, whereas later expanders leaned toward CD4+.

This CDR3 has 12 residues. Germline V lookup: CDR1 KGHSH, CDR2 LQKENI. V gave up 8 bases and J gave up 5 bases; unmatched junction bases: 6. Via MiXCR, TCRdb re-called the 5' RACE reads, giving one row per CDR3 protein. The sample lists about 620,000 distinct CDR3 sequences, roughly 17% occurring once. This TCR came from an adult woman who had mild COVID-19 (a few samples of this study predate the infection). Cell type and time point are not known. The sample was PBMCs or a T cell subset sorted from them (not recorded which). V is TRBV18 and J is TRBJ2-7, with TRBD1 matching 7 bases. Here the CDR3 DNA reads TGTGCCAGCAGTCCTACAGGGGACGAGCAGTACTTC. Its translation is CASSPTGDEQYF.